The T cell receptor (beta chain) under discussion was sequenced for a study of blood T cell repertoires in COVID-19. The overall study: Samples of COVID-19 (acute and convalescent) were obtained from the United States, Italy and Spain. The analysed material was cDNA or gDNA that came from T cells, B-cell-depleted T cells, or PBMCs.

J gave up 3 bases and V 4 bases, and 11 bases lay outside the gene matches. The CDR3 spans 17 residues. Germline-derived CDR1 and CDR2 are SEHNR and FQNEAQ (reference sequence). Per the authors' pipeline: The authors estimated nucleated cell counts from reference gene primer amplification. TCRdb keeps only in-frame clones here, not all; method: immunoSEQ multiplex PCR. D and trimming were read from the DNA, whereas the V and J calls and clone size are those reported in that table. The table shows some 30,000 clones, with 75% to 90% occurring only once. The chain has TRBV7-9 and TRBJ1-4, with 7 bases aligning to TRBD1. Sequences were obtained from peripheral blood. The receptor was derived from a man at least 80 years old with acute or convalescent COVID-19. The CDR3 loop is CASSSPPGGTANEKLFF. As DNA, the CDR3 is TGTGCCAGCAGCTCTCCCCCAGGGGGGACTGCTAATGAAAAACTGTTTTTT. Using reference TRBV7-9 and TRBJ1-4 for the parts outside the CDR3, the full variable domain is DTGVSQNPRHKITKRGQNVTFRCDPISEHNRLYWYRQTLGQGPEFLTYFQNEAQLEKSRLLSDRFSAERPKGSFSTLEIQRTEQGDSAMYLCASSSPPGGTANEKLFFGSGTQLSVL.